This T cell receptor (beta chain) was retrieved from a study of post-analysis software for immune sequencing data. Study overall: Disease courses included relapsing-remitting, secondary progressive and progressive-relapsing multiple sclerosis.

Whole-study results and caveats: About five TRBV segments (TRBV5-6, TRBV5-1 and TRBV20-1 among them) occurred more frequently in patients than in controls.

Incorporated into the TCR beta cDNA libraries were unique molecular identifiers, which served to reduce PCR and sequencing biases. TCRdb processed the PCR reads anew with MiXCR; each CDR3 protein has one entry. The sample lists roughly 730,000 distinct CDR3 sequences, roughly 27% occurring once. About this clonotype: Its antigen is undetermined.

Germline V gene sequence: CDR1 SGHRS, CDR2 YFSETQ. The V end was cut by 1 base, the J end by 8 bases, with 12 bases between. This CDR3 is built from 14 residues. V and J are TRBV5-1 and TRBJ1-4; the D is unclear. The sequencing input was blood. This receptor was obtained from a girl under 18 with multiple sclerosis. The CDR3 DNA is TGCGCCAGCAGCTTGTGGGCCATAGGAGAAAAACTGTTTTTT. This codes for CASSLWAIGEKLFF.